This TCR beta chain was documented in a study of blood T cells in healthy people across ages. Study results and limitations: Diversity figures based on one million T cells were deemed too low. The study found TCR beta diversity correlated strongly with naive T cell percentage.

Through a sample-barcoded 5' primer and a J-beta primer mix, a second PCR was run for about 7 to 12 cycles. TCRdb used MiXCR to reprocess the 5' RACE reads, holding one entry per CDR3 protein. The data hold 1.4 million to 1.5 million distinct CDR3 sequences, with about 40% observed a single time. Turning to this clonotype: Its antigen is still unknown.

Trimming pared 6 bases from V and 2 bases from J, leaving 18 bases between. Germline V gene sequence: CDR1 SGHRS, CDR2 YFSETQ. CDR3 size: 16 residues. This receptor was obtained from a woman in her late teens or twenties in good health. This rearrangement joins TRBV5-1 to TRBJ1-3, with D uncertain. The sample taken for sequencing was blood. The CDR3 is CASTATDGRAGNTIYF. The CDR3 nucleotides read TGCGCCAGCACAGCCACCGACGGTCGAGCTGGAAACACCATATATTTT.